The 20 T cell receptor beta chains reported below all come from one sample, sequenced in a study of T-cell reconstitution after alpha-beta-depleted transplantation in children (dated by TCRdb to the mid-2010s). Receptor libraries were prepared by PCR. Instrument used: Illumina HiSeq 2500. To normalize quantification of the TCRbeta repertoire, the TCR libraries were built with molecular barcoding that relied on unique molecular identifiers. TCRdb itself trimmed the public reads at Q25 with fastp, ran MiXCR and retained productive beta chains. Rows with one shared CDR3 protein collapse into an entry with the most common genes and DNA. The sample contains a few hundred thousand distinct CDR3 sequences, over 10% of them found a single time. Approximately 2% of the sample comes from the top ten. The sample's treatment or condition label, decoded: allogeneic hematopoietic cell transplantation with graft depleted of TCRalphabeta T cells and CD19 B cells.

The sample consisted of PBMCs, mostly from graft donor cells, taken 360 days after TCRalphabeta/CD19-depleted stem cell transplant. These receptors all come from a male patient younger than 18 who had a stem cell transplant for acute myeloid leukemia, so the T cells may come from the graft donor.

This clonotype was picked up many times. The chain is built from TRBV29-1 and TRBJ2-1, with TRBD2 matching over 15 bases. Germline V lookup: CDR1 SQVTM, CDR2 ANQGSEA. The trim removed 7 bases at V and 5 bases at J, leaving 6 bases unmatched. This CDR3 has 15 residues. DNA for the CDR3: TGCAGCGGCAGGACTAGCGGGAGGGCCGACAATGAGCAGTTCTTC. It translates to CSGRTSGRADNEQFF.

J is TRBJ2-1 and V is TRBV10-3; no reliable D call. CDR1 and CDR2 (germline): ENHRY, SYGVKD. The V gene lost 4 bases and the J gene lost 7 bases, with 11 bases spanning the gap. This CDR3 is 13 amino acids long. CDR3 sequence reads: CAISAPLVNEQFF. For the CDR3, the DNA is TGTGCCATCAGTGCCCCCTTAGTTAATGAGCAGTTCTTC.

In this sample, this clonotype turned up a few times. The genes are TRBV6-5 and TRBJ1-1; 7 nucleotides agree with TRBD1. J gave up 4 bases and V 0 bases, and 5 bases lay outside the gene matches. Germline CDR1 and CDR2: MNHEY and SVGAGI. The CDR3 runs 15 residues. CDR3 nucleotide sequence: TGTGCCAGCAGTTACTCTCCAGGGGGGCGCACTGAAGCTTTCTTT. Translated: CASSYSPGGRTEAFF.

This clonotype showed up just a few times. V and J are TRBV4-3 and TRBJ2-7, with a possible D match to TRBD1 (6 bases). Germline assignment: CDR1 LGHNA and CDR2 YSLEER. CDR3 length: 16 residues. V lost 0 bases to trimming and J lost 5 bases, with 17 bases between them. The CDR3 DNA sequence: TGCGCCAGCAGCCAAGATGCGCCCACAGGACAGAACGAGCAGTACTTC. This codes for CASSQDAPTGQNEQYF.

This clonotype has at least ten counts. The gene calls are TRBV12-3 or TRBV12-4 and TRBJ2-1; 14 nucleotides align to TRBD2. J lost 8 bases, V lost 5 bases, and 8 bases had no gene match. This CDR3 contains 16 residues. CDR3 coding DNA: TGTGCCAGCAGTCCCGGGACTAGCGGGAGTTGGCATGAGCAGTTCTTC. Translated, it gives CASSPGTSGSWHEQFF.

This clonotype was seen more than once but under ten times. The chain couples TRBV27 to TRBJ1-5; D uncertain. Per the germline V gene, CDR1 is MNHEY and CDR2 is SMNVEV (reference sequence). V was clipped by 5 bases and J by 1 base, with 15 bases between them. CDR3 length: 16 residues. The CDR3 nucleotides read TGTGCCAGCAGTCCGCGGTCTCCCTGGAGCAATCAGCCCCAGCATTTT. Its translation is CASSPRSPWSNQPQHF.

This clonotype was counted between two and nine times. V and J are TRBV12-3 or TRBV12-4 and TRBJ2-2; D tentatively reads TRBD1 or TRBD2 (6 bases each). CDR3 length equals 17 residues. Trimming cost V 7 bases and J 0 bases, with 18 bases left between them. CDR3 sequence (DNA): TGTGCCAGCATCCCCCGGCCCCGGGGGCCGAACACCGGGGAGCTGTTTTTT. This encodes CASIPRPRGPNTGELFF.

The chain links TRBV7-9 to TRBJ1-2; 7 bases agree with TRBD1. The CDR3 runs 15 residues. V lost 6 bases, J lost 6 bases, and 13 bases stayed unmatched. Germline-derived CDR1 and CDR2 are SEHNR and FQNEAQ (reference sequence). CDR3 amino acids: CASRPDRVFGHGYTF. CDR3 DNA sequence: TGTGCCAGCAGACCAGACAGGGTATTCGGGCATGGCTACACCTTC. The full variable domain, rest sourced from reference TRBV7-9 and TRBJ1-2, is DTGVSQNPRHKITKRGQNVTFRCDPISEHNRLYWYRQTLGQGPEFLTYFQNEAQLEKSRLLSDRFSAERPKGSFSTLEIQRTEQGDSAMYLCASRPDRVFGHGYTFGSGTRLTVV.

In its sample, this clonotype was seen a few times. The J gene is TRBJ1-2, the V gene TRBV4-3, with D unresolved. Trimming left V 3 bases short and J 4 bases short, with 9 bases between. This CDR3 contains 13 residues. Germline V gives CDR1 LGHNA, CDR2 YSLEER. In DNA form, the CDR3 reads TGCGCCAGCAGCCATGCCGGGAGCTATGGCTACACCTTC. Translating it yields CASSHAGSYGYTF.

The rearrangement links TRBV4-3 to TRBJ2-1, with D possibly being TRBD1 or TRBD2 (5 bases each). The CDR3 runs 17 residues. Germline lookup yields CDR1 LGHNA and CDR2 YSLEER. Trimming left V 0 bases short and J 5 bases short, with 17 bases between. The CDR3 region has the DNA TGCGCCAGCAGCCAAGAGCTAAGGGACGGGATTAACAATGAGCAGTTCTTC. It yields the protein CASSQELRDGINNEQFF.

This clonotype was counted a few times. The chain employs TRBV29-1 and TRBJ2-2; D may be TRBD1 (5 bases). The ends were cut back, 4 bases at V and 1 base at J, with 13 bases in the middle. From germline, CDR1 is SQVTM and CDR2 ANQGSEA. This CDR3 is 15 amino acids long. CDR3 nucleotide sequence: TGCAGCGTTGCTTCAGGGAAGGGGAACACCGGGGAGCTGTTTTTT. Translated, it gives CSVASGKGNTGELFF.

The table lists this clonotype with a few counts. The chain couples TRBV19 to TRBJ2-7; TRBD2 matches 10 bases. The CDR3 is made up of 15 amino acids. The V and J ends lost 7 bases and 2 bases, in that order; junction bases with no gene match: 8. Germline-derived CDR1 and CDR2 are LNHDA and SQIVND (reference sequence). CDR3 sequence (DNA): TGTGCCAGTACTAGCGGGAGAAAGGTCCCCTACGAGCAGTACTTC. The encoded protein is CASTSGRKVPYEQYF.

This clonotype was counted a few times. The chain uses TRBV20-1 and TRBJ2-1; TRBD2 matches 8 bases. This CDR3 is 14 amino acids long. V shed 7 bases, J shed 3 bases, and the junction held 8 bases outside the gene matches. CDR1 and CDR2 from the germline V gene are DFQATT and SNEGSKA (reference sequence). This chain's CDR3 is CSESASGYYNEQFF. Written as DNA, the CDR3 is TGCAGTGAGTCCGCTAGCGGGTACTACAATGAGCAGTTCTTC.

Ten or more counts support this clonotype. The chain uses TRBV7-8 and TRBJ2-3; D is ambiguous. V lost 11 bases and J lost 3, with 18 bases in between. The germline V gene encodes CDR1 SGHVS and CDR2 FQNEAQ. This CDR3 is 14 amino acids long. The CDR3: CAVVYPEFTDTQYF. In DNA form, the CDR3 reads TGTGCCGTAGTTTACCCCGAATTTACAGATACGCAGTATTTT.

The chain has TRBV7-7 and TRBJ2-2; D may be TRBD1 or TRBD2 (5 bases each). Germline loops: CDR1 SSHAT, CDR2 FNYEAQ (reference sequence). This CDR3 spans 14 amino acids. CDR3 residues: CASEGRRGTGELFF. The CDR3 region has the DNA TGTGCTAGCGAGGGGAGACGTGGCACCGGGGAGCTGTTTTTT. Together with reference TRBV7-7 and TRBJ2-2, the CDR3 gives the full variable domain: GAGVSQSPRYKVTKRGQDVTLRCDPISSHATLYWYQQALGQGPEFLTYFNYEAQPDKSGLPSDRFSAERPEGSISTLTIQRTEQRDSAMYRCASEGRRGTGELFFGEGSRLTVL.

This clonotype was observed at least ten times. V gene TRBV5-1 combines with J gene TRBJ2-1; TRBD2 aligns across 10 bases. CDR3 length equals 17 residues. V lost 3 bases, J lost 1 base, and 7 bases stayed unmatched. Germline assignment: CDR1 SGHRS and CDR2 YFSETQ. CDR3 loop: CASSWGLAGVSYNEQFF. The CDR3 DNA follows: TGCGCCAGCAGCTGGGGGCTAGCGGGAGTTTCCTACAATGAGCAGTTCTTC.

This clonotype was found a few times. The rearrangement joins TRBV5-1 to TRBJ2-3; 8 bases fit TRBD1. The CDR3 contains 14 residues. Germline V gene sequence: CDR1 SGHRS, CDR2 YFSETQ. V was pared by 4 bases and J by 2 bases, with 3 bases of the junction left unmatched. The CDR3 region is CASSRDRITDTQYF. CDR3 nucleotides: TGCGCCAGCAGCCGGGACAGGATCACAGATACGCAGTATTTT.

This clonotype was seen repeatedly, ten times or more. The chain links TRBV4-2 to TRBJ2-1; D is unclear. The CDR3 spans 14 residues. Trimming removed 0 bases at V and 5 bases at J, with 8 bases between. CDR1 is LGHNA, CDR2 YNFKEQ, per germline. As DNA, the CDR3 is TGTGCCAGCAGCCAAGAGGACGCCGACAATGAGCAGTTCTTC. This encodes CASSQEDADNEQFF.

The chain links TRBV5-1 to TRBJ2-1; 10 bases align to TRBD2. CDR1 and CDR2 (germline): SGHRS, YFSETQ. The CDR3 length is 14 residues. With V trimmed by 2 bases and J by 6 bases, 2 bases remained unmatched. The CDR3 protein is CASSLAGGINEQFF. The DNA of the CDR3 is TGCGCCAGCAGCTTAGCGGGAGGGATCAATGAGCAGTTCTTC.

This clonotype has ten or more counts. The CDR3, as DNA: TGTGCCAGCAGTTTCTGGGTGACAGATACGCAGTATTTT. Translated, it gives CASSFWVTDTQYF. This chain uses TRBV27 with TRBJ2-3; D remains ambiguous. V was trimmed by 3 bases and J by 3 bases, leaving 7 bases between them. Germline V gene lookup returns CDR1 MNHEY and CDR2 SMNVEV (reference sequence). This CDR3 is built from 13 residues.